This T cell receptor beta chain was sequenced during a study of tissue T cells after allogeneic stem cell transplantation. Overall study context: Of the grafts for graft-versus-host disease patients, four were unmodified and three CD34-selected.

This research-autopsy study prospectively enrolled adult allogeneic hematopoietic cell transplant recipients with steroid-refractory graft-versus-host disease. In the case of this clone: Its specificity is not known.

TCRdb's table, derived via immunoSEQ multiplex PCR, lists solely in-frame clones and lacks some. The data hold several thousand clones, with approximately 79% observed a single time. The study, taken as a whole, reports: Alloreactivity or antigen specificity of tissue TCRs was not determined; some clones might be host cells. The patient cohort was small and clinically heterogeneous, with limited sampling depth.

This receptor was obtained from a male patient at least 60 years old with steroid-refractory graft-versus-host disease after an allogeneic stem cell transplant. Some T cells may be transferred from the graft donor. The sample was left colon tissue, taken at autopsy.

The CDR3 nucleotides read TGTGCCAGCAGAGCCCCTAATGACAGAGACTATGGCTACACCTTC. It is translated as CASRAPNDRDYGYTF. The chain is built from TRBV6-5 and TRBJ1-2, with a tentative D call TRBD1 (5 bases). Germline V gene sequence: CDR1 MNHEY, CDR2 SVGAGI. The length of the CDR3 is 15 residues. The V end lost 6 bases, the J end lost 3 bases, and 17 bases lay between the germline ends.